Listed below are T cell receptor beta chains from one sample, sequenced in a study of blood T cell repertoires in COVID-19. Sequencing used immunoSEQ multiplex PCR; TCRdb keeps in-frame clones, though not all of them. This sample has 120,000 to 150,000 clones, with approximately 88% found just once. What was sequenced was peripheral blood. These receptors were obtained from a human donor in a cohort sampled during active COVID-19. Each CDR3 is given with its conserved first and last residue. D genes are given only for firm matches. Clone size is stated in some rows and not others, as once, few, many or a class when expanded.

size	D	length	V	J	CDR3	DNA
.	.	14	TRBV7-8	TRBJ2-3	CASSSSGRADTQYF	TGTGCCAGCAGCTCAAGTGGGCGGGCGGATACGCAGTATTTT
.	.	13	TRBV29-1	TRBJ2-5	CSVEDGGAETQYF	TGCAGCGTTGAAGACGGCGGGGCTGAGACCCAGTACTTC
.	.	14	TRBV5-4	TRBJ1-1	CASSSMTENTEAFF	TGTGCCAGCAGCTCTATGACTGAGAACACTGAAGCTTTCTTT
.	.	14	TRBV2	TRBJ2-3	CASSLNKEGDTQYF	TGTGCCAGCAGTCTGAATAAGGAGGGGGATACGCAGTATTTT
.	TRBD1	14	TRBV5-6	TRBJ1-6	CASSRGTVDSPLHF	TGTGCCAGCAGCAGAGGGACAGTAGATTCACCCCTCCACTTT
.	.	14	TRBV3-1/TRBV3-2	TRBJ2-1	CASSQAGVAGEQFF	TGTGCCAGCAGCCAGGCAGGGGTAGCAGGCGAGCAGTTCTTC
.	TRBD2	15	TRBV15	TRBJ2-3	CATSRSSGAQSTQYF	TGTGCCACCAGCAGATCCAGCGGGGCCCAATCTACGCAGTATTTT
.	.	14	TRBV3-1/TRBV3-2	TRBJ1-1	CASSQVRGNTEAFF	TGTGCCAGCAGCCAAGTTCGGGGGAACACTGAAGCTTTCTTT
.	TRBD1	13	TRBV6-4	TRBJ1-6	CASTQGEGSPLHF	TGTGCCAGCACCCAGGGGGAAGGATCACCCCTCCACTTT
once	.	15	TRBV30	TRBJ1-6	CAWTAFAGGNSPLHF	TGTGCCTGGACAGCCTTTGCGGGGGGGAATTCACCCCTCCACTTT
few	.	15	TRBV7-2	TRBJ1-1	CASSLAAGEGTEAFF	TGTGCCAGCAGCTTAGCGGCAGGGGAAGGCACTGAAGCTTTCTTT
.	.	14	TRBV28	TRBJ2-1	CASRFGATAGEQFF	TGTGCCAGCAGGTTCGGGGCTACAGCGGGTGAGCAGTTCTTC
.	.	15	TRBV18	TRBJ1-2	CASSPPLGGDYGYTF	TGTGCCAGCTCACCACCTTTAGGGGGGGACTATGGCTACACCTTC
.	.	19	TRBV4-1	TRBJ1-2	CASSQAGRGRAGANYGYTF	TGCGCCAGCAGCCAAGCGGGGAGGGGCAGGGCAGGAGCTAACTATGGCTACACCTTC
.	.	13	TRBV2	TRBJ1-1	CASSGPGHRGAFF	TGTGCCAGCAGTGGACCGGGACACCGAGGAGCTTTCTTT
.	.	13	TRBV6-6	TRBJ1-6	CASNPRDNSPLHF	TGTGCCAGCAACCCGCGGGATAATTCACCCCTCCACTTT
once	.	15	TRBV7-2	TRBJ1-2	CASSPRSAGNYGYTF	TGTGCCAGCAGCCCAAGGTCCGCGGGGAACTATGGCTACACCTTC
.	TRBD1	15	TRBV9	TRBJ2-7	CASSGGQGLSYEQYF	TGTGCCAGCAGCGGGGGACAGGGGCTATCCTACGAGCAGTACTTC
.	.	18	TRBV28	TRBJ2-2	CASSLYPSREGVTGELFF	TGTGCCAGCAGTTTATACCCCAGCAGGGAAGGTGTCACCGGGGAGCTGTTTTTT
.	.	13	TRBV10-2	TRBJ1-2	CASSEDSNYGYTF	TGCGCCAGCAGTGAAGACAGTAACTATGGCTACACCTTC
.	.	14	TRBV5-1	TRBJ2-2	CASSFRGGSGELFF	TGCGCCAGCAGCTTTCGAGGAGGGTCCGGGGAGCTGTTTTTT
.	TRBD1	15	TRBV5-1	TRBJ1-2	CASSPIGQGADGYTF	TGCGCCAGCAGCCCTATAGGGCAGGGGGCCGATGGCTACACCTTC
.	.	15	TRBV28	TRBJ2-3	CASRDSRVVADTQYF	TGTGCCAGCCGGGACTCCAGGGTTGTAGCAGATACGCAGTATTTT
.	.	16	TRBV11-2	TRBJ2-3	CASSEQGGEGTDTQYF	TGTGCCAGCAGCGAACAGGGGGGGGAGGGCACAGATACGCAGTATTTT
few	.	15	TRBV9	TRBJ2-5	CASSVDPGVGETQYF	TGTGCCAGCAGCGTCGATCCGGGGGTCGGAGAGACCCAGTACTTC
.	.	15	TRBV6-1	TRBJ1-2	CASSEEAGHFYGYTF	TGTGCCAGCAGTGAAGAAGCGGGACACTTCTATGGCTACACCTTC
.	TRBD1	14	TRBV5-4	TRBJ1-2	CASSLQGARSGYTF	TGTGCCAGCAGCTTGCAGGGGGCGCGGAGTGGCTACACCTTC
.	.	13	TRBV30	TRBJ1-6	CAWRGLPDSPLHF	TGTGCCTGGAGGGGGCTCCCGGATTCACCCCTCCACTTT
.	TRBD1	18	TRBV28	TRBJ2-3	CASSSAAAGQGISDTQYF	TGTGCCAGCTCTTCGGCAGCGGCGGGACAGGGGATATCAGATACGCAGTATTTT
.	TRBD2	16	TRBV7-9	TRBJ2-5	CASSLGTSGGQETQYF	TGTGCCAGCAGCCTCGGGACTAGCGGGGGACAAGAGACCCAGTACTTC
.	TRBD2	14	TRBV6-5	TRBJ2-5	CASRTSGGSETQYF	TGTGCCAGCAGGACTAGCGGGGGCTCTGAGACCCAGTACTTC
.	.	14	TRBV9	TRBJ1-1	CASSVAQKVSEAFF	TGTGCCAGCAGCGTAGCACAGAAAGTCTCTGAAGCTTTCTTT
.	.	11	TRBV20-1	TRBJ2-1	CSADLNNEQFF	TGCAGTGCAGACTTAAACAATGAGCAGTTCTTC
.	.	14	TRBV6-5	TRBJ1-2	CAGLSRAANYGYTF	TGTGCCGGCCTCTCGAGGGCAGCTAACTATGGCTACACCTTC
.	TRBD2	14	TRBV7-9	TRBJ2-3	CASSLLGTTETQYF	TGTGCCAGCAGCTTACTCGGGACTACCGAGACGCAGTATTTT
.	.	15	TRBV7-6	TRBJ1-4	CASSFSTATNEKLFF	TGTGCCAGCAGCTTTTCGACAGCAACTAATGAAAAACTGTTTTTT
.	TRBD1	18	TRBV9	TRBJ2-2	CASSLPRGQGQDTGELFF	TGTGCCAGCAGCCTCCCTCGTGGACAGGGGCAGGACACCGGGGAGCTGTTTTTT
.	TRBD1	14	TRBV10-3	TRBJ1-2	CAIGKTGGNYGYTF	TGTGCCATCGGAAAGACAGGGGGCAACTATGGCTACACCTTC
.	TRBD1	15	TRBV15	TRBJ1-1	CATSRGDSGNTEAFF	TGTGCCACCAGCAGAGGGGACAGCGGGAACACTGAAGCTTTCTTT
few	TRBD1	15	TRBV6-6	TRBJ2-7	CASSSEGTGRHEQYF	TGTGCCAGCAGTTCTGAAGGGACAGGGCGACACGAGCAGTACTTC
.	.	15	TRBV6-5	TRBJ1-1	CASSTQVYGNTEAFF	TGTGCCAGCAGTACGCAGGTTTACGGGAACACTGAAGCTTTCTTT
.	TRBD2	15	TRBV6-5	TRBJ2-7	CASSTEIAGGGKQYF	TGTGCCAGCAGTACCGAAATAGCGGGGGGCGGGAAGCAGTACTTC
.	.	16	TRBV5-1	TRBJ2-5	CASTWGTMVFKETQYF	TGCGCCAGCACCTGGGGGACAATGGTTTTCAAAGAGACCCAGTACTTC
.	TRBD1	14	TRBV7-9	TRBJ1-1	CASSDGTDRGEAFF	TGTGCCAGCAGCGACGGAACAGACAGGGGTGAAGCTTTCTTT
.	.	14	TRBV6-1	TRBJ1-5	CASSEQGGIQPQHF	TGTGCCAGCAGTGAACAGGGAGGGATCCAGCCCCAGCATTTT
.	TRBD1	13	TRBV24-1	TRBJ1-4	CATSDAQGSELFF	TGTGCCACCAGTGATGCACAGGGGTCGGAACTGTTTTTT
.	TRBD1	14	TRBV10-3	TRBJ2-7	CAIRRQGTEYEQYF	TGTGCCATCAGGAGACAGGGGACGGAGTACGAGCAGTACTTC
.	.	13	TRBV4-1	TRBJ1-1	CASSQTGTGEAFF	TGCGCCAGCAGCCAAACTGGTACAGGTGAAGCTTTCTTT
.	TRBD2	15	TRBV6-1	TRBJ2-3	CASSESLAGADTQYF	TGTGCCAGCAGTGAATCCTTAGCGGGAGCGGATACGCAGTATTTT
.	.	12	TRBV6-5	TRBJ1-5	CATRARDQPQHF	TGTGCCACCAGGGCCCGGGATCAGCCCCAGCATTTT
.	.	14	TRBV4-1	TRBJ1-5	CASSQDPRNQPQHF	TGCGCCAGCAGCCAAGATCCCAGGAATCAGCCCCAGCATTTT
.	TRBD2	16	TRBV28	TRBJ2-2	CASRPWTSGSTGELFF	TGTGCCAGCAGGCCTTGGACTAGCGGGTCCACCGGGGAGCTGTTTTTT
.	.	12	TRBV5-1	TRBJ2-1	CASSPDRTPQFF	TGCGCCAGCAGCCCTGACAGGACCCCACAGTTCTTC
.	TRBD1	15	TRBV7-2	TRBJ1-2	CASSLGTGGYYGYTF	TGTGCCAGCAGCTTGGGGACAGGGGGGTACTATGGCTACACCTTC